A selection of T cell receptor beta chains follows, all from one sample in a study of blood T cell repertoires in COVID-19. Assay used: immunoSEQ multiplex PCR; TCRdb lists only in-frame clones, some missing. The table records roughly 300,000 clones, 87% of them present only once. Input material: PBMCs or T cells enriched from blood (not recorded which). The receptors stem from a woman younger than 45 who had recovered from COVID-19. CDR3s include the opening cysteine and the closing phenylalanine or tryptophan. Fields, in order: D gene, CDR3 length, V gene, clone size, J gene, CDR3 protein, CDR3 DNA. The D gene is left open where the match is weak. Rows may omit the clone size; those that give it use once, few, many or a size class.

d_gene: -; len: 14; v_gene: TRBV4-1; abundance: -; j_gene: TRBJ1-1; CDR3aa: CASSQEAQGTEAFF; CDR3nt: TGCGCCAGCAGCCAAGAGGCACAGGGAACTGAAGCTTTCTTT
d_gene: -; len: 16; v_gene: TRBV13; abundance: -; j_gene: TRBJ1-1; CDR3aa: CASSSSGALPNTEAFF; CDR3nt: TGTGCCAGCAGCTCAAGCGGGGCTCTACCGAACACTGAAGCTTTCTTT
d_gene: -; len: 13; v_gene: TRBV2; abundance: -; j_gene: TRBJ1-1; CDR3aa: CASSAMFGTEAFF; CDR3nt: TGTGCCAGCAGTGCGATGTTCGGCACTGAAGCTTTCTTT
d_gene: -; len: 13; v_gene: TRBV6-5; abundance: -; j_gene: TRBJ1-1; CDR3aa: CASSPSDSLEAFF; CDR3nt: TGTGCCAGCAGTCCTTCTGACAGCCTTGAAGCTTTCTTT
d_gene: TRBD1; len: 14; v_gene: TRBV19; abundance: -; j_gene: TRBJ1-1; CDR3aa: CASSPGTGGTEAFF; CDR3nt: TGTGCCAGTAGTCCCGGGACAGGGGGCACTGAAGCTTTCTTT
d_gene: -; len: 15; v_gene: TRBV9; abundance: -; j_gene: TRBJ2-3; CDR3aa: CASSVVVGGTDTQYF; CDR3nt: TGTGCCAGCAGCGTAGTGGTCGGGGGCACAGATACGCAGTATTTT
d_gene: -; len: 13; v_gene: TRBV7-9; abundance: -; j_gene: TRBJ1-5; CDR3aa: CASSPWGDQPQHF; CDR3nt: TGTGCCAGCTCTCCTTGGGGCGATCAGCCCCAGCATTTT
d_gene: TRBD1; len: 14; v_gene: TRBV4-1; abundance: once; j_gene: TRBJ1-2; CDR3aa: CASSTRGQGLVYTF; CDR3nt: TGCGCCAGCAGCACTCGAGGACAGGGGCTGGTCTACACCTTC
d_gene: TRBD2; len: 18; v_gene: TRBV7-3; abundance: once; j_gene: TRBJ2-1; CDR3aa: CASSPGGGAQSSYNEQFF; CDR3nt: TGTGCCAGCAGCCCCGGCGGGGGGGCTCAAAGCTCCTACAATGAGCAGTTCTTC
d_gene: TRBD1; len: 15; v_gene: TRBV7-2; abundance: -; j_gene: TRBJ1-1; CDR3aa: CASSFTGAQGTEAFF; CDR3nt: TGTGCCAGCAGCTTCACAGGGGCCCAAGGCACTGAAGCTTTCTTT
d_gene: -; len: 12; v_gene: TRBV7-3; abundance: -; j_gene: TRBJ2-2; CDR3aa: CASSPLTGELFF; CDR3nt: TGTGCCAGCAGCCCACTGACCGGGGAGCTGTTTTTT
d_gene: -; len: 14; v_gene: TRBV9; abundance: -; j_gene: TRBJ2-7; CDR3aa: CASSVDPRVDEQYF; CDR3nt: TGTGCCAGCAGCGTAGACCCCCGGGTGGACGAGCAGTACTTC
d_gene: TRBD2; len: 16; v_gene: TRBV7-6; abundance: -; j_gene: TRBJ2-1; CDR3aa: CASSLTASGGALEQFF; CDR3nt: TGTGCCAGCAGCTTAACGGCTAGCGGGGGGGCCCTTGAGCAGTTCTTC
d_gene: -; len: 12; v_gene: TRBV6-5; abundance: -; j_gene: TRBJ2-1; CDR3aa: CASIEGYNEQFF; CDR3nt: TGTGCCAGCATAGAGGGTTACAATGAGCAGTTCTTC
d_gene: -; len: 15; v_gene: TRBV4-3; abundance: -; j_gene: TRBJ2-5; CDR3aa: CASSQEFQYQETQYF; CDR3nt: TGCGCCAGCAGCCAAGAATTCCAGTACCAAGAGACCCAGTACTTC
d_gene: TRBD1; len: 19; v_gene: TRBV19; abundance: -; j_gene: TRBJ2-6; CDR3aa: CASTWSRGQGIAGANVLTF; CDR3nt: TGTGCCAGCACATGGTCCCGAGGACAGGGAATTGCTGGGGCCAACGTCCTGACTTTC
d_gene: -; len: 14; v_gene: TRBV27; abundance: -; j_gene: TRBJ1-4; CDR3aa: CASRPGFANEKLFF; CDR3nt: TGTGCCAGCAGACCAGGGTTTGCTAATGAAAAACTGTTTTTT
d_gene: -; len: 14; v_gene: TRBV30; abundance: -; j_gene: TRBJ1-2; CDR3aa: CASDRTINFYGYTF; CDR3nt: TGTGCCTCTGACAGGACAATAAATTTCTATGGCTACACCTTC
d_gene: -; len: 14; v_gene: TRBV19; abundance: few; j_gene: TRBJ1-5; CDR3aa: CASSPLGGNQPQHF; CDR3nt: TGTGCCAGTAGCCCCCTGGGAGGCAATCAGCCCCAGCATTTT